The entry below describes one T cell receptor (beta chain). The source of the sample is a study of blood T cell repertoires in COVID-19. Clones were sequenced by immunoSEQ multiplex PCR, and TCRdb holds only the in-frame ones, with some missing. Found here are about 180,000 clones, nearly 90% of them singletons; the top ten hold about 2.1%. V lost 1 base and J 7 bases, leaving 11 bases between the germline ends. CDR3 length: 15 amino acids. In germline, CDR1 is LGHDT, CDR2 YNNKEL (reference sequence). The material sequenced was peripheral blood. The chain carries TRBV3-1 (or the pseudogene TRBV3-2) and TRBJ1-6; D unresolved. This TCR was recovered from a man younger than 35 who had recovered from COVID-19. The CDR3 DNA sequence: TGTGCCAGCAGCCAAGTGCGGACTCTGAATTCACCCCTCCACTTT. Its protein product is CASSQVRTLNSPLHF.